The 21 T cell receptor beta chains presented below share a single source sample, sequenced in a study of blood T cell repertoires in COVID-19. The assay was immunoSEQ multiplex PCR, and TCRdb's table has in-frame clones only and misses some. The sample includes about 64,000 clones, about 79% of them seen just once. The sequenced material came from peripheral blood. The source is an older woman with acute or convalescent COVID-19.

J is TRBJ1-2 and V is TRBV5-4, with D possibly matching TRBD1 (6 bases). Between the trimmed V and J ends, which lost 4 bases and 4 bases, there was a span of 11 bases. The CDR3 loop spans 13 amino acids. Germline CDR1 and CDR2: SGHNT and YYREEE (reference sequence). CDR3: CASSQDRAYGYTF. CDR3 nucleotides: TGTGCCAGCAGCCAGGACAGAGCCTATGGCTACACCTTC.

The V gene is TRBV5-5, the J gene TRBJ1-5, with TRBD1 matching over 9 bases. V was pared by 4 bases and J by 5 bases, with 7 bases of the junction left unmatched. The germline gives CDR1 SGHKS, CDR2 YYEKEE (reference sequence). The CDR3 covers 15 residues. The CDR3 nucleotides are TGTGCCAGCAGCCGGACAGGGGAAGTCCATCAGCCCCAGCATTTT. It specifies CASSRTGEVHQPQHF.

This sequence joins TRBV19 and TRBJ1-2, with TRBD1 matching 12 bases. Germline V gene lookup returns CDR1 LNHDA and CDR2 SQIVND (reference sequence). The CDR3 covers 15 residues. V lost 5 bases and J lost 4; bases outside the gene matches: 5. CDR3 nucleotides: TGTGCCAGTAGTGCCCGGGACAGGGGGCCCTATGGCTACACCTTC. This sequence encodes CASSARDRGPYGYTF.

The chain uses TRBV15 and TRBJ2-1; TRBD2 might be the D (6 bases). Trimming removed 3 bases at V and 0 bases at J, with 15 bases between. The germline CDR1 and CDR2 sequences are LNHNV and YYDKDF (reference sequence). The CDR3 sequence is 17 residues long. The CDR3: CATSSGGGADSYNEQFF. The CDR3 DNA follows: TGTGCCACCAGCAGCGGTGGAGGGGCGGACTCCTACAATGAGCAGTTCTTC. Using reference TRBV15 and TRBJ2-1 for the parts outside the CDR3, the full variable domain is DAMVIQNPRYQVTQFGKPVTLSCSQTLNHNVMYWYQQKSSQAPKLLFHYYDKDFNNEADTPDNFQSRRPNTSFCFLDIRSPGLGDTAMYLCATSSGGGADSYNEQFFGPGTRLTVL.

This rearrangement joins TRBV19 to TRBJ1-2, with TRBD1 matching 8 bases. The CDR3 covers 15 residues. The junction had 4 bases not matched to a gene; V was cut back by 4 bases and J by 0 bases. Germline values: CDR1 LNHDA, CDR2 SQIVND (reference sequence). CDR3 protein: CASSKDRGTNYGYTF. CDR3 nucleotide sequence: TGTGCCAGTAGTAAAGACAGGGGTACTAACTATGGCTACACCTTC.

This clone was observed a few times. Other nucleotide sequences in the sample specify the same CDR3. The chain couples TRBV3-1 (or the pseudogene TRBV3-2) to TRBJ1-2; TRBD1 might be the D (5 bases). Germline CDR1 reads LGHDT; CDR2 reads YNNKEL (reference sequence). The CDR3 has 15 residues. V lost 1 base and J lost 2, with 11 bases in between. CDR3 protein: CASSQGGGGNYGYTF. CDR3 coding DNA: TGTGCCAGCAGCCAAGGCGGGGGGGGGAACTATGGCTACACCTTC.

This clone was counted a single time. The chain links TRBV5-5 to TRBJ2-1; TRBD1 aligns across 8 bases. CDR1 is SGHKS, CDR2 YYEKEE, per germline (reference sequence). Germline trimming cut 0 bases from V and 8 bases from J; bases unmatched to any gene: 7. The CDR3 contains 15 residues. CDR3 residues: CASSLGTGPRDEQFF. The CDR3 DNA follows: TGTGCCAGCAGCTTGGGGACAGGGCCTAGAGATGAGCAGTTCTTC.

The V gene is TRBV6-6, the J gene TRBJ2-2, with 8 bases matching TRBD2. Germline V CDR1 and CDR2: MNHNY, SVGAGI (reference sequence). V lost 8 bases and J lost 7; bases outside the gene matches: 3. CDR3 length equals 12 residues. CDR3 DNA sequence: TGTGCCAGCCTGCGGGGGGACGGGGAGCTGTTTTTT. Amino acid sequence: CASLRGDGELFF.

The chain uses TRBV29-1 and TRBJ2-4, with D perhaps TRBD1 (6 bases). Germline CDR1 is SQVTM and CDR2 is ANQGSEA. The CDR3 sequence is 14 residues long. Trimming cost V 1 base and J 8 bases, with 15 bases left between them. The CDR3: CSVEVGRGGDIQYF. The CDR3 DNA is TGCAGCGTTGAAGTGGGTAGAGGGGGTGACATTCAGTACTTC. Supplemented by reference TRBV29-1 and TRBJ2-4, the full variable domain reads SAVISQKPSRDICQRGTSLTIQCQVDSQVTMMFWYRQQPGQSLTLIATANQGSEATYESGFVIDKFPISRPNLTFSTLTVSNMSPEDSSIYLCSVEVGRGGDIQYFGAGTRLSVL.

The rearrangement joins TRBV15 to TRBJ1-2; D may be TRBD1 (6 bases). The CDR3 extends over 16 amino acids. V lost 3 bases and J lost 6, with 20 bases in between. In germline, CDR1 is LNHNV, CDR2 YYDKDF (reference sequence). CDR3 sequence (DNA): TGTGCCACCAGCAGGACCGGGACATTGTTTGCGGATGGCTACACCTTC. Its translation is CATSRTGTLFADGYTF.

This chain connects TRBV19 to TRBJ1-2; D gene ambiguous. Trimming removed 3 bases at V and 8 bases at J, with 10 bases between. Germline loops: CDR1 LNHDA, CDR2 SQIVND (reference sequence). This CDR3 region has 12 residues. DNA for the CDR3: TGTGCCAGTAGTATTGCGGAGAGCGGCTACACCTTC. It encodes CASSIAESGYTF.

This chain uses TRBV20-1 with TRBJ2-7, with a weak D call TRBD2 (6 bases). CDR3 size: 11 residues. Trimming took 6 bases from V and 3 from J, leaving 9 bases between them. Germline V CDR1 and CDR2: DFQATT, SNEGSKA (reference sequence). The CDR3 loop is CSAQEGYEQYF. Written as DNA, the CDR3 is TGCAGTGCCCAGGAGGGCTACGAGCAGTACTTC.

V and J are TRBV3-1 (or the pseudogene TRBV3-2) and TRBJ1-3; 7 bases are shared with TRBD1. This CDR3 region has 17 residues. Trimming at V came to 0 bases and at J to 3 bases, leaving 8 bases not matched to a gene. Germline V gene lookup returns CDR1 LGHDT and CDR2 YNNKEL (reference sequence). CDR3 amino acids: CASSQEERTGVGNTIYF. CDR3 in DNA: TGTGCCAGCAGCCAAGAGGAGAGGACAGGTGTTGGAAACACCATATATTTT.

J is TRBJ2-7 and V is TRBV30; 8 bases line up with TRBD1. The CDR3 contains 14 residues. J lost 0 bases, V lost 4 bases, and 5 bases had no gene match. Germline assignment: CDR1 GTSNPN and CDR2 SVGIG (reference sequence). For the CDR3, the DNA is TGTGCCTGGATGATGGACAGGGACTCCTACGAGCAGTACTTC. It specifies CAWMMDRDSYEQYF. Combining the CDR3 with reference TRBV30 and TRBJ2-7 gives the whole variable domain SQTIHQWPATLVQPVGSPLSLECTVEGTSNPNLYWYRQAAGRGLQLLFYSVGIGQISSEVPQNLSASRPQDRQFILSSKKLLLSDSGFYLCAWMMDRDSYEQYFGPGTRLTVT.

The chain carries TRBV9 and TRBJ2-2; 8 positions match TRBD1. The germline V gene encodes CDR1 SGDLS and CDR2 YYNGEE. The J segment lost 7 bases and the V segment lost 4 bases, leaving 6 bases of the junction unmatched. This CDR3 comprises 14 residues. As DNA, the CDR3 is TGTGCCAGCAGCCTTCGGACAGGGCACGGGGAGCTGTTTTTT. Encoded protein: CASSLRTGHGELFF.

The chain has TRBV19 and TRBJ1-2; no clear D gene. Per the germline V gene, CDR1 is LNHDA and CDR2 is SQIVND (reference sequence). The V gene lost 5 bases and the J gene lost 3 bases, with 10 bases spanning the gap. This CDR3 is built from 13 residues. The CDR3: CASSLDADYGYTF. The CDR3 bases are TGTGCCAGTAGTCTCGATGCGGACTATGGCTACACCTTC.

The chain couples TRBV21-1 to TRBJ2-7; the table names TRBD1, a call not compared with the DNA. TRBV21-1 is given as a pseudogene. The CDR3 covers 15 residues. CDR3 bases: TGTGCCAGCAGCAATCACCCAGGGGAATACTACGAGCAGTACTTC. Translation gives CASSNHPGEYYEQYF.

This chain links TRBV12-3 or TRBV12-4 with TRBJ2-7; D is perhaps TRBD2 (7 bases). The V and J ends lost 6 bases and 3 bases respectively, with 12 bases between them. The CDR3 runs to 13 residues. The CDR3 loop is CASRMGGHYEQYF. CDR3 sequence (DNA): TGTGCCAGCAGGATGGGGGGGCACTACGAGCAGTACTTC.

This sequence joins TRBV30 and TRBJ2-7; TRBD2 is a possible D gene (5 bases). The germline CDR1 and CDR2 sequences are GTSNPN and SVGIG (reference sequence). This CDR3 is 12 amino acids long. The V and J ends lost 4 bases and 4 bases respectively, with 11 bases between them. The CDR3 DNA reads TGTGCCTGGACCCTCCGGGGTTACGAGCAGTACTTC. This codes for CAWTLRGYEQYF.

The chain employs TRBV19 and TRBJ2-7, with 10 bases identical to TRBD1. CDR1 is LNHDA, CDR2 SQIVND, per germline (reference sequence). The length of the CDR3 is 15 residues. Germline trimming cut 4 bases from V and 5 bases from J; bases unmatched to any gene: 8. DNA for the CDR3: TGTGCCAGTAGTACCCGTCCGGGACAGGGGAACGAGCAGTACTTC. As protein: CASSTRPGQGNEQYF.

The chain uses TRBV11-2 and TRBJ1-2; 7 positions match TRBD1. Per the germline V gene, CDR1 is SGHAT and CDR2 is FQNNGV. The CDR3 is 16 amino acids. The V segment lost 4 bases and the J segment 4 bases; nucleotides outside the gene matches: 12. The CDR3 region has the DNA TGTGCCAGCAGCTACGGACGGACAGGCGATATCTATGGCTACACCTTC. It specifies CASSYGRTGDIYGYTF.